Below, one TCR beta chain is given with its context. What it binds is unknown. This CDR3 comprises 16 residues. Deletions cut 0 bases from V and 3 bases from J, with 14 bases between. Germline-derived CDR1 and CDR2 are MGHRA and YSYEKL. The data derive from a study of vaccination effects on CD4 cells after COVID-19. Ahead of sequencing, the ViraFEST assay grew antigen-specific CD4+ T cells using viral peptide pools. Subsequent to 10 days of culture, CD4+ T cells were isolated. The person was diagnosed with PCR-confirmed SARS-CoV-2 infection between March and December 2020. IL-2 at about 10 IU/ml and peptides at about 9.2 ug/ml were added to cultured PBMC, about 1.8 million per well. Assay: immunoSEQ multiplex PCR; the TCRdb copy retains only in-frame clones and omits some. The top ten hold approximately 33% of the sample, which has tens of thousands of clones, 73% seen once.

This TCR came from a human donor who had a prior SARS-CoV-2 infection. The rearrangement uses TRBV4-1 and TRBJ1-2; D unresolved. The sample here was CD4+ T cells from PBMCs cultured with a peptide pool, taken before COVID-19 vaccination. Written as DNA, the CDR3 is TGCGCCAGCAGCCAAGATATGAATTTTGGAGACTATGGCTACACCTTC. Protein: CASSQDMNFGDYGYTF.